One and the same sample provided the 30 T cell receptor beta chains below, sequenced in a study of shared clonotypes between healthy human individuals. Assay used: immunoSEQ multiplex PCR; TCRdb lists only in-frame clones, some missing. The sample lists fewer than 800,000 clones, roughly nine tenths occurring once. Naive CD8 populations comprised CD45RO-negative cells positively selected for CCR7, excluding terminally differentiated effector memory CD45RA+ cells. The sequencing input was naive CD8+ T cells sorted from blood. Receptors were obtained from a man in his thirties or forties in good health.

The CDR3: CASSLARERKPQHF. In DNA, the CDR3 is TGTGCCAGCAGCTTAGCCAGGGAGCGCAAGCCCCAGCATTTT. The genes are TRBV7-8 and TRBJ1-5; tentatively, D is TRBD1 (5 bases). The CDR3 contains 14 residues. Germline V gene data show CDR1 as SGHVS and CDR2 as FQNEAQ. The germline V and J ends were trimmed by 0 bases and 8 bases, with 11 bases remaining between them.

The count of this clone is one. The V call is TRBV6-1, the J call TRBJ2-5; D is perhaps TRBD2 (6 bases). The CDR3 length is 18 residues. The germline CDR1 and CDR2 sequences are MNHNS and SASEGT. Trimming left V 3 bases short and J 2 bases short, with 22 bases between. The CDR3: CASSDFDVGLTLQETQYF. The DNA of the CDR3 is TGTGCCAGCAGTGATTTTGATGTGGGACTGACCCTACAAGAGACCCAGTACTTC.

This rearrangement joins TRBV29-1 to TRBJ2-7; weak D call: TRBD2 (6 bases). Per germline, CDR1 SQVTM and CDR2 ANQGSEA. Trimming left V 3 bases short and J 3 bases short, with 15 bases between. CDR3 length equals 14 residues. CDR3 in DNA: TGCAGCGTTGAGGGGACTCAGGAGGGCTACGAGCAGTACTTC. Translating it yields CSVEGTQEGYEQYF.

CDR3 bases: TGTGCCAGCAGTTCGGGTAGGACCCAGCATTTT. Protein: CASSSGRTQHF. The rearrangement links TRBV27 to TRBJ1-5; no reliable D call. Per the germline V gene, CDR1 is MNHEY and CDR2 is SMNVEV (reference sequence). Trimming cost V 4 bases and J 11 bases, with 9 bases left between them. The CDR3 consists of 11 residues.

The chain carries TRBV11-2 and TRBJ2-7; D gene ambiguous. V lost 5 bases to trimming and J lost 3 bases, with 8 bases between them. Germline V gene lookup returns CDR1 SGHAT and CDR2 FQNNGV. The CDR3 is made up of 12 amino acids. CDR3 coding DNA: TGTGCCAGCAGCCGAGACGGCTACGAGCAGTACTTC. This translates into CASSRDGYEQYF.

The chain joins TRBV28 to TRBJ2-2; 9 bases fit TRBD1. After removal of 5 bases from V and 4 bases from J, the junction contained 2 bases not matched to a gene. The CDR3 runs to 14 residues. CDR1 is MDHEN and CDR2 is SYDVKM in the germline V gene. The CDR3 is CASSKTGGTGELFF. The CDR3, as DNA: TGTGCCAGCAGTAAGACAGGGGGCACCGGGGAGCTGTTTTTT.

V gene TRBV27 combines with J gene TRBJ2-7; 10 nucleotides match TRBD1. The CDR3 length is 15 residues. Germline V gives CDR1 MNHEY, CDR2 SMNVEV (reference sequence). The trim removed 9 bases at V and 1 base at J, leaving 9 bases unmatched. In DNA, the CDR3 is TGTGCCAGTTCCGCCGGGACAGGGGTTTCCTACGAGCAGTACTTC. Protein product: CASSAGTGVSYEQYF.

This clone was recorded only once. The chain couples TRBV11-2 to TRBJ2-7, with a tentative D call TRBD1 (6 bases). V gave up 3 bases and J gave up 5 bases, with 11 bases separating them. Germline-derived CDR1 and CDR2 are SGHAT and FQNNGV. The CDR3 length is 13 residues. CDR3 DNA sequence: TGTGCCAGCAGCTTCACAGGGCCCGACGAGCAGTACTTC. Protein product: CASSFTGPDEQYF.

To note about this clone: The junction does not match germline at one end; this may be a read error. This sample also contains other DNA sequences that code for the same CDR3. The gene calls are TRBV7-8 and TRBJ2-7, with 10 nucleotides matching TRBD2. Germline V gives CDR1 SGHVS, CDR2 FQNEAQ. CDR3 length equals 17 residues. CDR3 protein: CASCTSFSGRGSYEQYF. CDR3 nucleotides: TGTGCCAGCTGCACGTCCTTCAGCGGGAGGGGCTCCTACGAACAGTACTTC.

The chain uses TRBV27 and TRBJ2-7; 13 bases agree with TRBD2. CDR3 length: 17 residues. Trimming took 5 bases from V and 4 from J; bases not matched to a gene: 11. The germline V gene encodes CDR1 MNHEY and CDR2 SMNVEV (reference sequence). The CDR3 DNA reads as TGTGCCAGCAGTCAGTTGACTAGCGGGAGGAGTCAATACGAGCAGTACTTC. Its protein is CASSQLTSGRSQYEQYF.

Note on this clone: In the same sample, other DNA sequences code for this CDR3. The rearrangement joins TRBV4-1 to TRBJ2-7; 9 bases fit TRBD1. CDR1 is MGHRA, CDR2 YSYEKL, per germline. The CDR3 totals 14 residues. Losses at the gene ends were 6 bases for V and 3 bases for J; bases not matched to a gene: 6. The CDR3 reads CASSPRDRDYEQYF. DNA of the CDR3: TGCGCCAGCAGTCCCCGGGACAGGGACTACGAGCAGTACTTC.

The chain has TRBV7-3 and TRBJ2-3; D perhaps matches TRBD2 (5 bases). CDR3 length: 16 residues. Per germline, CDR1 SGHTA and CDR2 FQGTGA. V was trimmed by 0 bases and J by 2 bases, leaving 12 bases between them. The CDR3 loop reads CASSLTRAELTDTQYF. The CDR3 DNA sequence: TGTGCCAGCAGCTTAACGAGGGCGGAACTCACAGATACGCAGTATTTT.

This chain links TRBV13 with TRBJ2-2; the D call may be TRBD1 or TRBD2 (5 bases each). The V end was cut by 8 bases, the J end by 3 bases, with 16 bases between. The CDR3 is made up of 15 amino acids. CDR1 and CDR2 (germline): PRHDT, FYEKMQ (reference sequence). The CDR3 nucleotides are TGTGCCAGCGGTTTGACGGGGCGCGACACCGGGGAGCTGTTTTTT. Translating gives CASGLTGRDTGELFF.

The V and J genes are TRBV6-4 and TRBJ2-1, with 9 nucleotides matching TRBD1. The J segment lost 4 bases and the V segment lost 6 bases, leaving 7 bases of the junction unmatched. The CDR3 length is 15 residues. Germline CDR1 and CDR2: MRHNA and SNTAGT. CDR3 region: CASSLTGGEYNEQFF. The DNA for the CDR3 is TGTGCCAGCAGCCTTACAGGGGGCGAATACAATGAGCAGTTCTTC.

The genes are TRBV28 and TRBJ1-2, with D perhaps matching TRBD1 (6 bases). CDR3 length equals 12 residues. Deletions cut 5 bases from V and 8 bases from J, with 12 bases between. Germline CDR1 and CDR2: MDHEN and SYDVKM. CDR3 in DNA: TGTGCCAGCAGTCGGGACAAGTACGGCTACACCTTC. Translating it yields CASSRDKYGYTF.

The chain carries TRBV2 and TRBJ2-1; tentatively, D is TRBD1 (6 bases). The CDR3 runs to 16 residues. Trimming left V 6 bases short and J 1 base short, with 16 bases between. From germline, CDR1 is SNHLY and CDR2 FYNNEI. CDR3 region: CASRDIQGWSYNEQFF. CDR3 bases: TGTGCCAGCAGGGATATACAGGGCTGGTCCTACAATGAGCAGTTCTTC.

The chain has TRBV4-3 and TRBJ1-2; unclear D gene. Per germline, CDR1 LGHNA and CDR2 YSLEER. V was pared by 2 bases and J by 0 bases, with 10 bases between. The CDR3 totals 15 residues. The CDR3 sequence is CASSQNEQPNYGYTF. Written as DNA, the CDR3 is TGCGCCAGCAGCCAAAACGAACAGCCTAACTATGGCTACACCTTC.

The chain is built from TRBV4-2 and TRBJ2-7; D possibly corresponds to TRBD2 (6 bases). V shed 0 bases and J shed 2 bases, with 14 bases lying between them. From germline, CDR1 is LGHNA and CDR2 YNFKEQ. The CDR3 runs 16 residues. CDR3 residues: CASSQDVSGLPYEQYF. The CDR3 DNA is TGTGCCAGCAGCCAAGATGTTAGCGGTTTACCCTACGAGCAGTACTTC.

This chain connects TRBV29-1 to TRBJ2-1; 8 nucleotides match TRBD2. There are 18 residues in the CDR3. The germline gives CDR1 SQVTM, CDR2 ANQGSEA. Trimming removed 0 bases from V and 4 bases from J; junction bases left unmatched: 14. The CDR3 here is CSVEEGLAGQGFYNEQFF. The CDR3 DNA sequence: TGCAGCGTTGAAGAGGGGCTAGCGGGCCAGGGGTTTTACAATGAGCAGTTCTTC.

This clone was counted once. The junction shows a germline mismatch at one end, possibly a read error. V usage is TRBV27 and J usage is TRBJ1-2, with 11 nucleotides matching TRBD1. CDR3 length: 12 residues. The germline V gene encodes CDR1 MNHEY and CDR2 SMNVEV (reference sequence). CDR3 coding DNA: TGTGCCAGCAGTAAACCGGGACAGGGGGTGAGGTTC. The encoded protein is CASSKPGQGVRF.

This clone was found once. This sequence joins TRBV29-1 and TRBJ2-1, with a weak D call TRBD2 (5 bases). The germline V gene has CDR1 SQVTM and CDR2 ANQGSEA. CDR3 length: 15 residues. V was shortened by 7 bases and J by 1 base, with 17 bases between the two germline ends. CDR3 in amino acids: CSDLGLAESYNEQFF. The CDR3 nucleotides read TGCAGCGACCTCGGCCTAGCCGAGTCCTACAATGAGCAGTTCTTC.

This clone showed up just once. The CDR3 sequence: CASPRGGELFF. CDR3 DNA: TGTGCCAGCCCCCGGGGCGGGGAGCTGTTTTTT. The rearrangement links TRBV6-1 to TRBJ2-2, with D possibly being TRBD2 (5 bases). The CDR3 sequence is 11 residues long. Per germline, CDR1 MNHNS and CDR2 SASEGT. Trimming stripped 8 bases from V and 7 bases from J, with 8 bases between.

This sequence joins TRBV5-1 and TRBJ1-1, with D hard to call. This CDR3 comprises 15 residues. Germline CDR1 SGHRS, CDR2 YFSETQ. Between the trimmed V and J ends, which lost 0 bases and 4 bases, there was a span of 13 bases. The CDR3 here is CASSLAFGSGTEAFF. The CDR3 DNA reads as TGCGCCAGCAGCTTGGCCTTTGGGTCGGGCACTGAAGCTTTCTTT.

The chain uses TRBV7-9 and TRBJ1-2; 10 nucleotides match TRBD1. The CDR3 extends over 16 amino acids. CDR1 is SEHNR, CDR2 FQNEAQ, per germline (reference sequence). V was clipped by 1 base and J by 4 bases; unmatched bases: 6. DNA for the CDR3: TGTGCCAGCAGCTTAGTCCGGGACAGGGGATCCTATGGCTACACCTTC. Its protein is CASSLVRDRGSYGYTF.

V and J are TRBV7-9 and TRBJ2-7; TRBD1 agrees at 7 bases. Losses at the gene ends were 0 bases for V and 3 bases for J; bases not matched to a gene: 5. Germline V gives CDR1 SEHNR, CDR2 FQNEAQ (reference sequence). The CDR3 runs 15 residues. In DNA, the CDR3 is TGTGCCAGCAGCTTAGCGCAAGGGGGCGTCTACGAGCAGTACTTC. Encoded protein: CASSLAQGGVYEQYF.

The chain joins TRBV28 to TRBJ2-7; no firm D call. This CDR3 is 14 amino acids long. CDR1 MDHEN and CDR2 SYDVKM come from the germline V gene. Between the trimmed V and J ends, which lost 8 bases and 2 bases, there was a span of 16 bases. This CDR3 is CASSVYSTAYEQYF. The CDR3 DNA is TGTGCCAGCTCAGTTTACAGTACCGCCTACGAGCAGTACTTC.

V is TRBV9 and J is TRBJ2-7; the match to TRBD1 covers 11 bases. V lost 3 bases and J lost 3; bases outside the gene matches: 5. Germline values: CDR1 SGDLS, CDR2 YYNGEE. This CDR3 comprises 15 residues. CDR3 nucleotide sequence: TGTGCCAGCAGCGCGGGGACAGGGGGAGGCTACGAGCAGTACTTC. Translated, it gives CASSAGTGGGYEQYF.

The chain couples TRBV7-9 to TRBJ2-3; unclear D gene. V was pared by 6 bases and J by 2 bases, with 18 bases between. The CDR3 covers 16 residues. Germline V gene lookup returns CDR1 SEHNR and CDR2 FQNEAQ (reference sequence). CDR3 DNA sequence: TGTGCCAGCAGTACAACCAAGGACGGTACCACAGATACGCAGTATTTT. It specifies CASSTTKDGTTDTQYF. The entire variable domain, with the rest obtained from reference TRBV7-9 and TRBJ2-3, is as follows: DTGVSQNPRHKITKRGQNVTFRCDPISEHNRLYWYRQTLGQGPEFLTYFQNEAQLEKSRLLSDRFSAERPKGSFSTLEIQRTEQGDSAMYLCASSTTKDGTTDTQYFGPGTRLTVL.

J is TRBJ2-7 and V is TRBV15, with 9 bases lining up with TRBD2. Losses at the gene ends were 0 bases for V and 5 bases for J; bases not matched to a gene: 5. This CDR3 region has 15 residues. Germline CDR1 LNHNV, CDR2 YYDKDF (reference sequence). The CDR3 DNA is TGTGCCACCAGCAGAGAAGCGGGAGGTGTCAACGAGCAGTACTTC. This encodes CATSREAGGVNEQYF.

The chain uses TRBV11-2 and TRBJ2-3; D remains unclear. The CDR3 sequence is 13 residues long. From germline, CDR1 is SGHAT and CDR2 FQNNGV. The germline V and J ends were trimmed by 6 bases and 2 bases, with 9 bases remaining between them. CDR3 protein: CASRKDNTDTQYF. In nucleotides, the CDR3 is TGTGCCAGCAGAAAAGACAACACAGATACGCAGTATTTT. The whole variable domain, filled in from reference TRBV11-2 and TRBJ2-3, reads EAGVAQSPRYKIIEKRQSVAFWCNPISGHATLYWYQQILGQGPKLLIQFQNNGVVDDSQLPKDRFSAERLKGVDSTLKIQPAKLEDSAVYLCASRKDNTDTQYFGPGTRLTVL.